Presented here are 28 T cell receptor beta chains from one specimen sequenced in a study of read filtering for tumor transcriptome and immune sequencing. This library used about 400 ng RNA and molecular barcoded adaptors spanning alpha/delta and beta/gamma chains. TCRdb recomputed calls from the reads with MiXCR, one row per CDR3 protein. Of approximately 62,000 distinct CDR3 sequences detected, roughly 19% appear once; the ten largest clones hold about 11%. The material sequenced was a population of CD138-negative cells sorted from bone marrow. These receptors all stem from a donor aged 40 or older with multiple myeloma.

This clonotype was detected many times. The CDR3 loop is CASSVAGRSDEQFF. DNA for the CDR3: TGTGCCAGCAGCGTGGCAGGGAGGAGCGATGAGCAGTTCTTC. The chain couples TRBV9 to TRBJ2-1; D is possibly TRBD2 (6 bases). Germline CDR1 is SGDLS and CDR2 is YYNGEE. Trimming left V 2 bases short and J 8 bases short, with 14 bases between. The CDR3 has 14 residues.

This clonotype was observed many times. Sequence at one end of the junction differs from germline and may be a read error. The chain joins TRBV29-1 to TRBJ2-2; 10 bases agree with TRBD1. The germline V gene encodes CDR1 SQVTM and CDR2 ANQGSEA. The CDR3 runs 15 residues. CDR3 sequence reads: CSVGQGSGNAGELFF. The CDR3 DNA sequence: TGCAGCGTGGGACAGGGGAGCGGGAACGCCGGGGAGCTGTTTTTT.

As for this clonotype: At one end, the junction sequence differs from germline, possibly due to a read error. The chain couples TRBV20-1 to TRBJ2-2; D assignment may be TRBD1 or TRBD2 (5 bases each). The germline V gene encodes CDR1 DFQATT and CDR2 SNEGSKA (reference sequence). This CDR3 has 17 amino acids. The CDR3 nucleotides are TGCAGTGCTAGAGGGTCAGCCTGGGGGTCAAACACCGGGGAGCTGCTTTTT. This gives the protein CSARGSAWGSNTGELLF.

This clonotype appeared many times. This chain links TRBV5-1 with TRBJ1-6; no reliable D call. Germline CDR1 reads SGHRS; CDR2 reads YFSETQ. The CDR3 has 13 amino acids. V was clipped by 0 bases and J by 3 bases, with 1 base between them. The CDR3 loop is CASSLDYNSPLHF. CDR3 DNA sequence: TGCGCCAGCAGCTTGGACTATAATTCACCCCTCCACTTT.

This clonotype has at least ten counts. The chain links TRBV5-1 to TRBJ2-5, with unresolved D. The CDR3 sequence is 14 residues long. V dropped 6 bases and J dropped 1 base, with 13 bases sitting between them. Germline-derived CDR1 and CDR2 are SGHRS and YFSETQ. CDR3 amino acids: CASTPLDPQETQYF. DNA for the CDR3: TGCGCCAGCACGCCCCTAGACCCCCAAGAGACCCAGTACTTC.

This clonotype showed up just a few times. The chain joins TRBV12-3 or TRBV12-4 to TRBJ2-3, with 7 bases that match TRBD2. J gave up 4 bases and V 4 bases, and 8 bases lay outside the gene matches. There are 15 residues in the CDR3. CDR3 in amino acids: CASSSGTTSSDTQYF. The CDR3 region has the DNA TGTGCCAGCAGTTCAGGGACTACCTCTTCAGATACGCAGTATTTT.

CDR3: CSARDELGGSEDYGYTF. The CDR3 nucleotides read TGCAGTGCTAGAGATGAGTTAGGAGGTTCTGAAGACTATGGCTACACCTTC. The genes are TRBV20-1 and TRBJ1-2, with D unresolved. V lost 0 bases and J lost 3, with 20 bases in between. CDR3 length equals 17 residues. The germline V gene has CDR1 DFQATT and CDR2 SNEGSKA (reference sequence).

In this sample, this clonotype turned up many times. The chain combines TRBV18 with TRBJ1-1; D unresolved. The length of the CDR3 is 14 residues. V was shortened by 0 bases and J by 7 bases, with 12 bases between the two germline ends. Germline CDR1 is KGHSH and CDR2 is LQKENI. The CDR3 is CASSPPVVGVEAFF. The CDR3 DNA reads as TGTGCCAGCTCACCACCTGTAGTAGGTGTTGAAGCTTTCTTT.

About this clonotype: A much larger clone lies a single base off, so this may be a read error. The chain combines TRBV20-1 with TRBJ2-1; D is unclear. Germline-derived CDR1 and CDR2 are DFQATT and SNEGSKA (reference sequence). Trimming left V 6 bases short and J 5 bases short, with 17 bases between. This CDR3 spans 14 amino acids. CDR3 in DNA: TGCAGTGCGTTCAGGCGAGCCCCGGACAATGAGCAGTTCTTC. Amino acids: CSAFRRAPDNEQFF.

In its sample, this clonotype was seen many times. In DNA, the CDR3 is TGTGCCAGTAGCTCAAGTGGGGGCGAAACAGATACGCAGTATTTT. Residues: CASSSSGGETDTQYF. The chain carries TRBV19 and TRBJ2-3; D perhaps matches TRBD1 (6 bases). V was pared by 6 bases and J by 3 bases, with 16 bases between. The CDR3 loop spans 15 amino acids. Germline-derived CDR1 and CDR2 are LNHDA and SQIVND (reference sequence).

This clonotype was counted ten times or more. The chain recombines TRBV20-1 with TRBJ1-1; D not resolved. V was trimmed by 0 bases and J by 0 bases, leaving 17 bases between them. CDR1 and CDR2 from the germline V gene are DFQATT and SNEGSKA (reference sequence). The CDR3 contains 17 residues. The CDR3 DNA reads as TGCAGTGCTAGAGATGAGGGTTGGCGGATTCTGAACACTGAAGCTTTCTTT. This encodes CSARDEGWRILNTEAFF.

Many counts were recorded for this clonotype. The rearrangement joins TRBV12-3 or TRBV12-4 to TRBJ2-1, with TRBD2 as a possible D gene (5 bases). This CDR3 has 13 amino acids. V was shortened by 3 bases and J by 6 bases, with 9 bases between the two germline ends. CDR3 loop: CASSFGGRNEQFF. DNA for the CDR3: TGTGCCAGCAGTTTTGGAGGCCGCAATGAGCAGTTCTTC.

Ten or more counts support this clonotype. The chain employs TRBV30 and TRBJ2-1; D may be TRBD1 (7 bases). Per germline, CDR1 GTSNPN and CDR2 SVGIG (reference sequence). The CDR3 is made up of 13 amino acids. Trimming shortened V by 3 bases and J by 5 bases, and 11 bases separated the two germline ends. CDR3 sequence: CAWRPGGNNEQFF. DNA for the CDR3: TGTGCCTGGAGGCCAGGGGGGAACAATGAGCAGTTCTTC.

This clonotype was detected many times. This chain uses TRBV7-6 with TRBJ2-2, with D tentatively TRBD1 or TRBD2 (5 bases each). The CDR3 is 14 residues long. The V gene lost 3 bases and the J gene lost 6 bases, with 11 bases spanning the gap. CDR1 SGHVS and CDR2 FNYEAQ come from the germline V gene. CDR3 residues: CASSFEGRSGELFF. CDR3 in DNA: TGTGCCAGCAGCTTTGAGGGGAGATCCGGGGAGCTGTTTTTT.

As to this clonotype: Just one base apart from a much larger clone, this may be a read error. CDR3 protein: CASSRGPGDHTGELFF. The CDR3 coding sequence is TGTGCCAGCAGCCGGGGACCGGGAGACCACACCGGGGAGCTGTTTTTT. The chain is built from TRBV5-4 and TRBJ2-2; TRBD2 might be the D (6 bases). The CDR3 runs to 16 residues. Trimming cost V 4 bases and J 3 bases, with 16 bases left between them. CDR1 SGHNT and CDR2 YYREEE come from the germline V gene (reference sequence). Supplemented by reference TRBV5-4 and TRBJ2-2, the full variable domain reads ETGVTQSPTHLIKTRGQQVTLRCSSQSGHNTVSWYQQALGQGPQFIFQYYREEENGRGNFPPRFSGLQFPNYSSELNVNALELDDSALYLCASSRGPGDHTGELFFGEGSRLTVL.

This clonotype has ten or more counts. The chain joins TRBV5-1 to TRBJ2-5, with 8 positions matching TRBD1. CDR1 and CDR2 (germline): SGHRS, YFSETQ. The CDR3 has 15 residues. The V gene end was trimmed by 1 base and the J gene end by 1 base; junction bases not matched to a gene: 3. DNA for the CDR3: TGCGCCAGCAGCTTGATCGGACAGGGCCAAGAGACCCAGTACTTC. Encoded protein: CASSLIGQGQETQYF.

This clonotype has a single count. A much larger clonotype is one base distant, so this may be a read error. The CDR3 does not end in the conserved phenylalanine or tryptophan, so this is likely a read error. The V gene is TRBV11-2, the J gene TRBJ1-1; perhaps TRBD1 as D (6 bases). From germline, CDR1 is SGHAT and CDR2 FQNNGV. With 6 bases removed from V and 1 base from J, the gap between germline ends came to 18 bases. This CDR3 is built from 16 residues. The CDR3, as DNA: TGTGCCAGCAGGCCTATCGCTCGCAGGGGGAACACTGAAGCTTTCTCT. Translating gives CASRPIARRGNTEAFS.

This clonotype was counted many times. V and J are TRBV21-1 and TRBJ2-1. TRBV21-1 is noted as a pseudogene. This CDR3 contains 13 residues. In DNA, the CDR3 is TGTGCCAGCAGCAATAACGGGCAGGATGAGCAGTTCTTC. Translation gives CASSNNGQDEQFF.

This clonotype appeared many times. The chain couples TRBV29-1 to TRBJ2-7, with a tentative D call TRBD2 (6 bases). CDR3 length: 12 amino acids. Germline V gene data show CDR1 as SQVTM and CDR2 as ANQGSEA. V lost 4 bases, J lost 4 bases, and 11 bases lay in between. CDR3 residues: CSVGEAGYEQYF. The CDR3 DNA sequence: TGCAGCGTTGGGGAGGCCGGGTACGAGCAGTACTTC.

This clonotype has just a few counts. The CDR3 region is CSASSGATGELFF. The CDR3 region has the DNA TGCAGTGCTTCGTCGGGGGCCACCGGGGAGCTGTTTTTT. The rearrangement uses TRBV20-1 and TRBJ2-2; D tentatively fits TRBD1 or TRBD2 (6 bases each). Trimming removed 5 bases from V and 4 bases from J, with 11 bases in between. CDR1 and CDR2 from the germline V gene are DFQATT and SNEGSKA (reference sequence). The CDR3 has 13 residues.

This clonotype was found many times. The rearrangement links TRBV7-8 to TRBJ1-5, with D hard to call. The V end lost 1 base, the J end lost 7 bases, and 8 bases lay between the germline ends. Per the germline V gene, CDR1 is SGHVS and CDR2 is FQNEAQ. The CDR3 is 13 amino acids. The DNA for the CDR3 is TGTGCCAGCAGCTTAGGGGTGGACCAGCCCCAGCATTTT. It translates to CASSLGVDQPQHF.

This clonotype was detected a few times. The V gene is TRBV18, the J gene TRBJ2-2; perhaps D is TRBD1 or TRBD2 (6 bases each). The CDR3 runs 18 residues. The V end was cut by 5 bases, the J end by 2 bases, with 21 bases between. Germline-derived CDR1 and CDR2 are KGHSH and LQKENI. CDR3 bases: TGTGCCAGCTCATTCACCCCGTCCGGGGGCCGAAACACCGGGGAGCTGTTTTTT. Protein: CASSFTPSGGRNTGELFF.

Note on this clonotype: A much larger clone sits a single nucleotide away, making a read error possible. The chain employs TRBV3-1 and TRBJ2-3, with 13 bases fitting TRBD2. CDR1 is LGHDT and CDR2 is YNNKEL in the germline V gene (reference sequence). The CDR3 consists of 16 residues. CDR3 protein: CANSQGLAGGTDTQYF. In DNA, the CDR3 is TGTGCCAACAGCCAAGGACTAGCGGGAGGCACAGATACGCAGTATTTT.

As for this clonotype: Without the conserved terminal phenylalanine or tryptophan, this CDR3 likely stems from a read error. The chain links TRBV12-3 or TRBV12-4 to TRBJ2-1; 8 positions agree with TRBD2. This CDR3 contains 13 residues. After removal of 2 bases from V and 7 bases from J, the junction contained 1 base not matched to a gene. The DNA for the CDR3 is TGTGCCAGCAGTTTAAGCGGGAGTAATGAGCAGTTCCTC. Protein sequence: CASSLSGSNEQFL.

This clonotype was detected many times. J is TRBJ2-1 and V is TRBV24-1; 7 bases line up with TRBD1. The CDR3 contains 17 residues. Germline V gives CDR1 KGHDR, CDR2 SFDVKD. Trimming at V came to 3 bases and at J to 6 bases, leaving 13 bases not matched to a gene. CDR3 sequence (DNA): TGTGCCACCAGTGATCCCGATGTAAGACAGGGCCGCAATGAGCAGTTCTTC. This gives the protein CATSDPDVRQGRNEQFF.

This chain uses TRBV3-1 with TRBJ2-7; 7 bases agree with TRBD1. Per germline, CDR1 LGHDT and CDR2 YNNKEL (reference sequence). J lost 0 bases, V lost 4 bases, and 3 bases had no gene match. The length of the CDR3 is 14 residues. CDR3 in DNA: TGTGCCAGCAGCCGTCAGGGGGACTCCTACGAGCAGTACTTC. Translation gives CASSRQGDSYEQYF.

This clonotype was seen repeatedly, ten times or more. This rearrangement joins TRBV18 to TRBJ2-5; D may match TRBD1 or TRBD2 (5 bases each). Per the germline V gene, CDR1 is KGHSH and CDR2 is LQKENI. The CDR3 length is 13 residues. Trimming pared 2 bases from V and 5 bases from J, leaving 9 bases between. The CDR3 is CASSPGTGETQYF. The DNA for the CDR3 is TGTGCCAGCTCACCAGGGACGGGGGAGACCCAGTACTTC. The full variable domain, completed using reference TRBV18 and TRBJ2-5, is NAGVMQNPRHLVRRRGQEARLRCSPMKGHSHVYWYRQLPEEGLKFMVYLQKENIIDESGMPKERFSAEFPKEGPSILRIQQVVRGDSAAYFCASSPGTGETQYFGPGTRLLVL.

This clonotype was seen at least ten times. The CDR3, as DNA: TGCAGTGCTTCCGGGACAGGGAGTGGAAAAAACATTCAGTACTTC. Translating it yields CSASGTGSGKNIQYF. The chain combines TRBV20-1 with TRBJ2-4, with 9 bases matching TRBD1. Germline CDR1 reads DFQATT; CDR2 reads SNEGSKA (reference sequence). J was trimmed by 4 bases and V by 5 bases; bases with no gene match: 9. There are 15 residues in the CDR3.